This T cell receptor beta chain comes out of a study of blood T cell repertoires in COVID-19. Study-wide context: Sites in the United States, Italy and Spain provided acute and convalescent COVID-19 samples.

The CDR3 extends over 14 amino acids. J gave up 4 bases and V 10 bases, and 10 bases lay outside the gene matches. In germline, CDR1 is LNHDA, CDR2 SQIVND (reference sequence). In the study's own analysis: Counts of nucleated cells, estimated from reference gene primer amplification, were obtained. TCRdb keeps only in-frame clones here, not all; method: immunoSEQ multiplex PCR. V, J and clone size are taken as reported in that table, and D and trimming were inferred from the DNA itself. Of hundreds of thousands of clones in the sample, around 86% are singletons; the top ten hold 6.5%. This clone was seen just once.

The source of this sequence is a man aged 55-75 years who had recovered from COVID-19. Source material: peripheral blood. This chain joins TRBV19 and TRBJ1-3, with 7 positions matching TRBD1. The CDR3 nucleotides read TGTGCCACCACTCCGGACAGGAGCGGAAACACCATATATTTT. It translates to CATTPDRSGNTIYF. Full variable domain (rest looked up from reference TRBV19 and TRBJ1-3): DGGITQSPKYLFRKEGQNVTLSCEQNLNHDAMYWYRQDPGQGLRLIYYSQIVNDFQKGDIAEGYSVSREKKESFPLTVTSAQKNPTAFYLCATTPDRSGNTIYFGEGSWLTVV.